This T cell receptor (beta chain) was identified in a study of T-cell reconstitution after alpha-beta-depleted transplantation in children. Findings and limits, study-wide: At day 60, the high TCRbeta diversity found in some patients originated from recipient T cells and thymic progenitors that had survived. After one year, T-cell counts and TCRbeta diversity mostly came from new T cells.

V gave up 3 bases and J gave up 7 bases; unmatched junction bases: 2. The CDR3 has 13 amino acids. This clonotype was seen at least ten times. Its antigen remains unknown. This sample's TCRbeta library carried unique molecular identifier barcodes. TCRdb reprocessed the PCR reads with MiXCR, giving one entry per CDR3 protein. This table has 700,000 to 950,000 distinct CDR3 sequences, 15% to 20% appearing once. Sequenced here: PBMCs, mostly from graft donor cells, sampled 360 days after TCRalphabeta/CD19-depleted stem cell transplant. This clonotype originated in a male patient younger than 18 who had a stem cell transplant for acute lymphoblastic leukemia, so the T cells may come from the graft donor. The chain joins TRBV12-3 or TRBV12-4 to TRBJ2-1; 8 bases fit TRBD1. The CDR3 bases are TGTGCCAGCAGTTTGACAGGGGTGAATGAGCAGTTCTTC. Its protein is CASSLTGVNEQFF.